The 27 T cell receptor beta chains presented below share a single source sample, sequenced in a study of blood T cell repertoires in COVID-19. Method: immunoSEQ multiplex PCR; TCRdb's copy keeps in-frame clones and lacks some. Of under 300,000 clones detected, approximately 86% appear once; the ten largest clones hold approximately 7.6%. Sequenced sample: peripheral blood. These receptors came from a man in his fifties or sixties who had recovered from COVID-19.

This clone was observed once. The V gene is TRBV19, the J gene TRBJ2-5, with 10 bases matching TRBD2. Trimming cost V 3 bases and J 4 bases; bases outside gene matches: 5. Per the germline V gene, CDR1 is LNHDA and CDR2 is SQIVND (reference sequence). CDR3 length equals 15 residues. The CDR3 protein is CASSMERGGRETQYF. CDR3 nucleotide sequence: TGTGCCAGTAGTATGGAGCGGGGGGGCCGAGAGACCCAGTACTTC.

This clone was recorded once. The V call is TRBV19, the J call TRBJ1-1; a possible D gene is TRBD1 (6 bases). V was cut by 6 bases and J by 5 bases, with 22 bases left in between. The germline V gene has CDR1 LNHDA and CDR2 SQIVND (reference sequence). CDR3 length: 16 residues. CDR3 residues: CASSRDPVRGGTEAFF. In nucleotides, the CDR3 is TGTGCCAGTAGCCGCGACCCGGTCCGAGGGGGAACTGAAGCTTTCTTT.

V usage is TRBV7-2 and J usage is TRBJ1-2; a weak D match, TRBD1 (5 bases). CDR1 is SGHTA, CDR2 FQGNSA, per germline. With 5 bases removed from V and 8 bases from J, the gap between germline ends came to 15 bases. The CDR3 sequence is 13 residues long. The CDR3 sequence is CASSPGRGEGYTF. The CDR3 DNA is TGTGCCAGCAGCCCCGGGCGGGGGGAAGGCTACACCTTC.

The V gene is TRBV28, the J gene TRBJ1-6; perhaps TRBD1 as D (5 bases). Germline CDR1 reads MDHEN; CDR2 reads SYDVKM. The CDR3 covers 14 residues. V was shortened by 2 bases and J by 6 bases, with 8 bases between the two germline ends. CDR3 nucleotides: TGTGCCAGCAGTTTAGCACAGGTTAATTCACCCCTCCACTTT. This gives the protein CASSLAQVNSPLHF.

Remarks on this clone: The DNA is omitted, as the CDR3 cannot be located on it reliably, and the CDR3 follows TCRdb's listing. The chain carries TRBV9 and TRBJ2-7; TRBD1 is taken as the D call from the table, unchecked against the DNA. The CDR3 region is 14 residues in length, termini included. Germline V gives CDR1 SGDLS, CDR2 YYNGEE. The chain's CDR3 is CASSVGTGASVKYF.

This clone was observed a single time. This rearrangement joins TRBV10-1 to TRBJ2-7; 8 bases align to TRBD1. The V gene end was trimmed by 6 bases and the J gene end by 5 bases; junction bases not matched to a gene: 9. CDR1 and CDR2 (germline): WNHNN, SYGVQD (reference sequence). The CDR3 contains 14 residues. The CDR3 spells CASRTNRGSNEQYV. The CDR3 DNA is TGCGCCAGCAGGACTAACAGGGGGTCAAACGAGCAGTACGTC.

The chain employs TRBV5-1 and TRBJ2-4; D might be TRBD1 (6 bases). The V gene's germline CDR1 is SGHRS and CDR2 YFSETQ. Trimming removed 0 bases at V and 6 bases at J, with 10 bases between. The CDR3 loop spans 14 amino acids. The CDR3 protein is CASSLAGAGNIQYF. The CDR3 bases are TGCGCCAGCAGCTTGGCAGGGGCGGGAAACATTCAGTACTTC.

V usage is TRBV7-9 and J usage is TRBJ2-7; TRBD1 agrees at 7 bases. The junction had 8 bases not matched to a gene; V was cut back by 4 bases and J by 5 bases. The V gene's germline CDR1 is SEHNR and CDR2 FQNEAQ (reference sequence). The CDR3 sequence is 14 residues long. The DNA of the CDR3 is TGTGCCAGCAGCTCGGGACAGTACCTTAACGAGCAGTACTTC. It is translated as CASSSGQYLNEQYF.

CDR3 in DNA: TGTGCCAGCAGAAAGGACAGGGGCGCCTATAATTCACCCCTCCACTTT. Translated, it gives CASRKDRGAYNSPLHF. The V gene is TRBV5-4, the J gene TRBJ1-6; 9 bases fit TRBD1. V shed 5 bases, J shed 2 bases, and the junction held 5 bases outside the gene matches. CDR3 length: 16 amino acids. Germline values: CDR1 SGHNT, CDR2 YYREEE (reference sequence).

J is TRBJ2-2 and V is TRBV9; TRBD1 aligns across 8 bases. The V and J ends lost 0 bases and 5 bases, in that order; junction bases with no gene match: 9. Germline V lookup: CDR1 SGDLS, CDR2 YYNGEE. CDR3 length: 17 residues. The CDR3 spells CASSVGYTGGGTGELFF. In DNA form, the CDR3 reads TGTGCCAGCAGCGTAGGATATACAGGGGGAGGTACCGGGGAGCTGTTTTTT.

This rearrangement joins TRBV9 to TRBJ2-2; 9 bases fit TRBD1. J gave up 4 bases and V 3 bases, and 4 bases lay outside the gene matches. This CDR3 contains 15 residues. CDR1 and CDR2 (germline): SGDLS, YYNGEE. The CDR3 DNA reads as TGTGCCAGCAGCGCACAGGGGGCTGTCACCGGGGAGCTGTTTTTT. Its translation is CASSAQGAVTGELFF.

The CDR3 spells CASSFTGNQPQHF. CDR3 coding DNA: TGTGCCAGCAGCTTTACAGGGAATCAGCCCCAGCATTTT. The rearrangement uses TRBV27 and TRBJ1-5; possibly TRBD1 for D (6 bases). This CDR3 is built from 13 residues. Germline V CDR1 and CDR2: MNHEY, SMNVEV (reference sequence). The V gene lost 6 bases and the J gene lost 4 bases, with 10 bases spanning the gap.

Details on this clone: This CDR3 is also generated by other DNA sequences in the sample. The rearrangement uses TRBV10-3 and TRBJ1-5, with TRBD1 identical over 7 bases. With V trimmed by 6 bases and J by 2 bases, 1 base remained unmatched. Germline V gene lookup returns CDR1 ENHRY and CDR2 SYGVKD. This CDR3 comprises 13 residues. CDR3 in DNA: TGTGCCATCAGCGACAGGGGCAATCAGCCCCAGCATTTT. Translation: CAISDRGNQPQHF.

This chain connects TRBV7-2 to TRBJ1-5, with 9 bases that match TRBD1. The CDR3 has 17 amino acids. The ends lost 2 bases at V and 5 bases at J; junction bases unmatched: 10. Germline V CDR1 and CDR2: SGHTA, FQGNSA. This chain's CDR3 is CASSLLPGTGFYQPQHF. The CDR3 bases are TGTGCCAGCAGCTTACTCCCCGGGACAGGGTTTTATCAGCCCCAGCATTTT.

This chain connects TRBV5-1 to TRBJ2-5; tentatively, D is TRBD1 (6 bases). CDR1 SGHRS and CDR2 YFSETQ come from the germline V gene. Trimming removed 4 bases from V and 4 bases from J, with 20 bases in between. The CDR3 has 16 residues. The CDR3 reads CASSGSPGRGRETQYF. The CDR3 DNA reads TGCGCCAGCAGCGGCAGCCCCGGCAGGGGACGAGAGACCCAGTACTTC.

The gene calls are TRBV2 and TRBJ2-3; D possibly corresponds to TRBD2 (6 bases). The CDR3 contains 12 residues. CDR1 and CDR2 from the germline V gene are SNHLY and FYNNEI. Trimming stripped 3 bases from V and 5 bases from J, with 6 bases between. CDR3 sequence reads: CASSEGGDTQYF. The CDR3 nucleotides are TGTGCCAGCAGTGAGGGGGGAGATACGCAGTATTTT.

The genes are TRBV27 and TRBJ2-2, with TRBD2 matching 8 bases. The CDR3 has 15 amino acids. Losses at the gene ends were 6 bases for V and 1 base for J; bases not matched to a gene: 4. In germline, CDR1 is MNHEY, CDR2 SMNVEV (reference sequence). The CDR3 DNA reads TGTGCCAGCAGGCGAGCGGGGGAGAACACCGGGGAGCTGTTTTTT. The encoded protein is CASRRAGENTGELFF.

This sequence joins TRBV7-6 and TRBJ2-1, with 11 bases fitting TRBD2. After removal of 4 bases from V and 11 bases from J, the junction contained 7 bases not matched to a gene. The CDR3 loop spans 14 amino acids. From germline, CDR1 is SGHVS and CDR2 FNYEAQ. CDR3: CASSSPTSGGKQFF. As DNA, the CDR3 is TGTGCCAGCAGCTCCCCTACTAGCGGGGGTAAGCAGTTCTTC.

This clone was seen a single time. V and J are TRBV7-9 and TRBJ2-3; 12 bases fit TRBD2. This CDR3 is 16 amino acids long. Germline-derived CDR1 and CDR2 are SEHNR and FQNEAQ (reference sequence). The V and J ends lost 5 bases and 4 bases, in that order; junction bases with no gene match: 7. The CDR3 loop reads CASSPPTSGGSDTQYF. The CDR3 nucleotides read TGTGCCAGCAGCCCCCCCACTAGCGGGGGGTCAGATACGCAGTATTTT.

This CDR3 reads CASSAGATNEKLFF. The CDR3 DNA is TGTGCCAGCTCGGCAGGTGCAACTAATGAAAAACTGTTTTTT. The chain combines TRBV18 with TRBJ1-4; D uncertain. The CDR3 contains 14 residues. CDR1 and CDR2 (germline): KGHSH, LQKENI. V lost 6 bases to trimming and J lost 0 bases, with 8 bases between them.

The CDR3 region is CASSSRDNYGYTF. The CDR3 DNA reads as TGTGCCAGCAGTTCCCGGGATAACTATGGCTACACCTTC. This chain uses TRBV6-5 with TRBJ1-2; D not certain. Between the trimmed V and J ends, which lost 4 bases and 1 base, there was a span of 7 bases. The CDR3 has 13 residues. Germline CDR1 and CDR2: MNHEY and SVGAGI.

This clone was seen many times. The genes are TRBV7-6 and TRBJ2-5; TRBD2 matches 7 bases. The CDR3 contains 15 residues. Germline trimming cut 5 bases from V and 2 bases from J; bases unmatched to any gene: 8. From germline, CDR1 is SGHVS and CDR2 FNYEAQ. The CDR3: CASSAGPSGQETQYF. The CDR3 nucleotides are TGTGCCAGCAGCGCAGGGCCTAGCGGACAAGAGACCCAGTACTTC.

This chain connects TRBV5-1 to TRBJ1-2; D is ambiguous. From germline, CDR1 is SGHRS and CDR2 YFSETQ. The germline V and J ends were trimmed by 2 bases and 1 base, with 6 bases remaining between them. This CDR3 is 13 amino acids long. The CDR3 nucleotides read TGCGCCAGCAGCTTTTCAGATAACTATGGCTACACCTTC. The encoded protein is CASSFSDNYGYTF.

The chain employs TRBV6-2 or TRBV6-3 and TRBJ2-4; possible D gene TRBD2, 5 bases. The CDR3 consists of 15 residues. Trimming removed 5 bases from V and 3 bases from J, with 14 bases in between. CDR1 MNHEY and CDR2 SVGEGT come from the germline V gene. CDR3 sequence reads: CASSLNRGNKNIQYF. As DNA, the CDR3 is TGTGCCAGCAGTCTCAATCGGGGAAACAAAAACATTCAGTACTTC.

The V call is TRBV5-5, the J call TRBJ2-7; TRBD1 might be the D (5 bases). The CDR3 sequence is 15 residues long. Deletions cut 2 bases from V and 0 bases from J, with 12 bases between. The V gene's germline CDR1 is SGHKS and CDR2 YYEKEE (reference sequence). The DNA of the CDR3 is TGTGCCAGCAGCTTAGGGGTTTTAAGCTCCTACGAGCAGTACTTC. Translated, it gives CASSLGVLSSYEQYF.

The chain is built from TRBV24-1 and TRBJ2-3; D possibly corresponds to TRBD1 (5 bases). The germline V gene encodes CDR1 KGHDR and CDR2 SFDVKD. With 4 bases removed from V and 0 bases from J, the gap between germline ends came to 10 bases. The length of the CDR3 is 15 residues. The CDR3 DNA follows: TGTGCCACCAGTGAGACAGCAACTAGCACAGATACGCAGTATTTT. Its protein product is CATSETATSTDTQYF.

The genes are TRBV19 and TRBJ1-6; tentative D call: TRBD1 (6 bases). Trimming pared 6 bases from V and 5 bases from J, leaving 11 bases between. Germline V gives CDR1 LNHDA, CDR2 SQIVND (reference sequence). This CDR3 has 14 amino acids. CDR3 loop: CASSPGHNNSPLHF. Written as DNA, the CDR3 is TGTGCCAGTAGCCCGGGACACAATAATTCACCCCTCCACTTT.